Presented here are 11 T cell receptor beta chains from one specimen sequenced in a study of vaccination and CD4 T cells after COVID-19 (dated by TCRdb to 2022 to 2024). This specimen's treatment or condition label, per the study, means: approximately nine-day PBMC culture with coronavirus spike peptide pools or control peptides (ViraFEST assay). Library creation used PCR. These reads were obtained on an Illumina iSeq 100. At the Johns Hopkins FTIC core, DNA from the cultured CD4+ T cells underwent TCR sequencing with the Oncomine TCR Beta short-read assay. TCRdb applied fastp at Q25 and MiXCR to the public reads, then kept only in-frame beta chains. All rows with the same CDR3 protein become a single entry with the most common DNA and genes. This sample gives more than 9,000 distinct CDR3 sequences in total; 20% of them show up just once. The ten top clones hold roughly 13% of the sample. No antigen has been assigned to these receptors.

The material sequenced was CD4+ T cells from blood, cultured in vitro, taken before SARS-CoV-2 vaccination. These receptors were obtained from a human donor who received a COVID-19 vaccine.

This clonotype is categorized as medium-sized (0.01 to 0.1%). The chain has TRBV6-1 and TRBJ1-2; 8 bases fit TRBD1. J gave up 8 bases and V 7 bases, and 21 bases lay outside the gene matches. This CDR3 has 17 residues. Germline CDR1 and CDR2: MNHNS and SASEGT. The DNA of the CDR3 is TGTGCCAGCACTATAGGGCAGGGGGCGCGGAATTTGTGGGGCTACACCTTC. Translated, it gives CASTIGQGARNLWGYTF.

This clonotype turned up a few times. The chain employs TRBV19 and TRBJ2-7; D perhaps matches TRBD1 (6 bases). In germline, CDR1 is LNHDA, CDR2 SQIVND (reference sequence). CDR3 size: 14 residues. Trimming shortened V by 4 bases and J by 2 bases, and 12 bases separated the two germline ends. CDR3 loop: CASSRTATTYEQYF. The CDR3 bases are TGTGCCAGTAGTAGGACAGCTACTACCTACGAGCAGTACTTC.

In this sample, this clonotype turned up a few times. The gene calls are TRBV12-3 or TRBV12-4 and TRBJ2-7; a possible D gene is TRBD2 (7 bases). Trimming cost V 5 bases and J 3 bases, with 20 bases left between them. The CDR3 extends over 16 amino acids. The CDR3 sequence: CASSQRGGAVGYEQYF. For the CDR3, the DNA is TGTGCCAGCAGTCAGAGGGGGGGGGCTGTCGGCTACGAGCAGTACTTC.

The V call is TRBV19, the J call TRBJ1-1; TRBD1 matches at 7 bases. The CDR3 runs to 15 residues. Trimming at V came to 7 bases and at J to 4 bases, leaving 12 bases not matched to a gene. Looked up from germline, CDR1 is LNHDA and CDR2 is SQIVND (reference sequence). The CDR3 here is CASNRDSGGVTEAFF. CDR3 DNA sequence: TGTGCCAGTAACCGGGACAGCGGGGGCGTCACTGAAGCTTTCTTT.

The chain employs TRBV29-1 and TRBJ1-2, with 7 positions matching TRBD1. This CDR3 contains 15 residues. Germline-derived CDR1 and CDR2 are SQVTM and ANQGSEA. V gave up 3 bases and J gave up 0 bases; unmatched junction bases: 7. Written as DNA, the CDR3 is TGCAGCGTTGATTCGACAGGGTGGTCTAACTATGGCTACACCTTC. Translating it yields CSVDSTGWSNYGYTF.

The chain couples TRBV10-3 to TRBJ2-7, with 8 bases that match TRBD1. V was pared by 6 bases and J by 2 bases, with 12 bases of the junction left unmatched. The CDR3 totals 16 residues. Germline-derived CDR1 and CDR2 are ENHRY and SYGVKD. The CDR3 nucleotides read TGTGCCATCAGCCTGTTTGAAAGGACAGGGACCTACGAGCAGTACTTC. Amino acids: CAISLFERTGTYEQYF.

This clonotype was detected a few times. The chain links TRBV7-9 to TRBJ1-1; TRBD1 aligns across 7 bases. There are 14 residues in the CDR3. Germline V gene lookup returns CDR1 SEHNR and CDR2 FQNEAQ (reference sequence). Trimming took 5 bases from V and 4 from J; bases not matched to a gene: 7. CDR3: CASSKDRSLTEAFF. The CDR3, as DNA: TGTGCCAGCAGCAAGGACAGGTCCCTCACTGAAGCTTTCTTT. Drawing the rest from reference TRBV7-9 and TRBJ1-1, the complete variable domain is DTGVSQNPRHKITKRGQNVTFRCDPISEHNRLYWYRQTLGQGPEFLTYFQNEAQLEKSRLLSDRFSAERPKGSFSTLEIQRTEQGDSAMYLCASSKDRSLTEAFFGQGTRLTVV.

The chain has TRBV5-5 and TRBJ1-1, with unresolved D. CDR3 length: 14 residues. Germline values: CDR1 SGHKS, CDR2 YYEKEE (reference sequence). The germline V and J ends were trimmed by 3 bases and 1 base, with 10 bases remaining between them. In nucleotides, the CDR3 is TGTGCCAGCAGCTATGACCGATCGAACACTGAAGCTTTCTTT. Translation: CASSYDRSNTEAFF.

This clonotype appeared a few times. The J gene is TRBJ1-1, the V gene TRBV4-2; tentatively, D is TRBD1 (5 bases). Trimming removed 4 bases at V and 2 bases at J, with 20 bases between. The CDR3 is made up of 17 amino acids. The germline CDR1 and CDR2 sequences are LGHNA and YNFKEQ. CDR3 loop: CASSRVRDRGINTEAFF. The CDR3 region has the DNA TGTGCCAGCAGCCGGGTCAGGGATCGTGGGATTAACACTGAAGCTTTCTTT.

This clonotype was seen a handful of times. The rearrangement uses TRBV29-1 and TRBJ1-2, with D maybe TRBD1 (6 bases). The germline V gene encodes CDR1 SQVTM and CDR2 ANQGSEA. CDR3 length: 12 amino acids. CDR3 in amino acids: CGGGREGYGYTF. The CDR3 DNA reads as TGCGGCGGGGGCAGGGAAGGTTATGGCTACACCTTC.

This chain uses TRBV30 with TRBJ1-4; unclear D gene. The germline V gene encodes CDR1 GTSNPN and CDR2 SVGIG (reference sequence). The CDR3 is 13 residues long. Trimming shortened V by 0 bases and J by 5 bases, and 7 bases separated the two germline ends. CDR3 sequence: CAWSVTLNEKLFF. The CDR3 nucleotides read TGTGCCTGGAGTGTAACCCTGAATGAAAAACTGTTTTTT.